Following are 25 T cell receptor beta chains from one sample sequenced in a study of shared clonotypes between healthy human individuals. Sequencing was performed with immunoSEQ multiplex PCR; in TCRdb, only in-frame clones are kept and a portion is missing. The profile shows 2 million to 2.5 million clones, 92% of them singletons. The sequencing input was naive CD4+ T cells from PBMCs. Noted subset: CD45RA+ positively selected. Receptors originate from a man younger than 35 in good health. Some clones in this sample may be carry-over from other donors' samples.

This chain joins TRBV11-2 and TRBJ2-3; D unclear. Germline CDR1 and CDR2: SGHAT and FQNNGV. Trimming stripped 0 bases from V and 5 bases from J, with 9 bases between. The CDR3 is made up of 14 amino acids. The CDR3 sequence: CASSLDRQVDTQYF. CDR3 in DNA: TGTGCCAGCAGCTTAGATCGTCAGGTAGATACGCAGTATTTT.

The rearrangement links TRBV27 to TRBJ2-7; D may be TRBD2 (6 bases). Germline V lookup: CDR1 MNHEY, CDR2 SMNVEV (reference sequence). CDR3 length equals 13 residues. Between the trimmed V and J ends, which lost 6 bases and 0 bases, there was a span of 9 bases. CDR3 in amino acids: CASRRGNSYEQYF. The CDR3 DNA follows: TGTGCCAGCAGACGGGGGAACTCCTACGAGCAGTACTTC.

In the case of this clone: Other DNA sequences in this specimen translate into the identical CDR3. The V and J genes are TRBV28 and TRBJ2-3; no clear D gene. CDR3 length: 12 amino acids. CDR1 and CDR2 (germline): MDHEN, SYDVKM. The ends were cut back, 6 bases at V and 0 bases at J, with 4 bases in the middle. The DNA for the CDR3 is TGTGCCAGCAGGGGGAGCACAGATACGCAGTATTTT. Amino acid sequence: CASRGSTDTQYF. Based on the CDR3 plus reference TRBV28 and TRBJ2-3, the full variable domain is DVKVTQSSRYLVKRTGEKVFLECVQDMDHENMFWYRQDPGLGLRLIYFSYDVKMKEKGDIPEGYSVSREKKERFSLILESASTNQTSMYLCASRGSTDTQYFGPGTRLTVL.

V and J are TRBV7-3 and TRBJ2-1; D could derive from TRBD1 or TRBD2 (5 bases each). V gave up 4 bases and J gave up 12 bases, with 19 bases separating them. The CDR3 sequence is 14 residues long. Germline V gene sequence: CDR1 SGHTA, CDR2 FQGTGA. The CDR3 DNA reads TGTGCCAGCAGCTCCACCGGGACCCCCGCTGCGCAGTTCTTC. Translated: CASSSTGTPAAQFF.

The CDR3 loop is CASSIAGRPMNTEAFF. The CDR3 DNA follows: TGTGCCAGTAGTATAGCAGGGCGCCCCATGAACACTGAAGCTTTCTTT. The V gene is TRBV19, the J gene TRBJ1-1; tentative D call: TRBD1 (5 bases). V was pared by 1 base and J by 0 bases, with 12 bases between. Germline CDR1 LNHDA, CDR2 SQIVND (reference sequence). CDR3 length: 16 amino acids.

The rearrangement uses TRBV27 and TRBJ2-7; TRBD1 matches at 10 bases. CDR3 size: 14 residues. With V trimmed by 7 bases and J by 9 bases, 12 bases remained unmatched. Germline V gives CDR1 MNHEY, CDR2 SMNVEV (reference sequence). The CDR3 spells CASTEGTGDRVQYF. CDR3 nucleotides: TGTGCCAGCACAGAGGGGACAGGGGATCGGGTGCAGTACTTC.

The chain employs TRBV5-1 and TRBJ2-2, with 10 bases lining up with TRBD2. This CDR3 has 19 residues. The germline V gene has CDR1 SGHRS and CDR2 YFSETQ. The trim removed 0 bases at V and 0 bases at J, leaving 8 bases unmatched. The CDR3 region has the DNA TGCGCCAGCAGCTTGGAACTAGCGGGGACTTTCGCGAACACCGGGGAGCTGTTTTTT. Protein product: CASSLELAGTFANTGELFF. The full variable domain, its missing parts supplied by reference TRBV5-1 and TRBJ2-2, is KAGVTQTPRYLIKTRGQQVTLSCSPISGHRSVSWYQQTPGQGLQFLFEYFSETQRNKGNFPGRFSGRQFSNSRSEMNVSTLELGDSALYLCASSLELAGTFANTGELFFGEGSRLTVL.

The J gene is TRBJ2-2, the V gene TRBV7-9; 8 bases agree with TRBD1. Germline V lookup: CDR1 SEHNR, CDR2 FQNEAQ (reference sequence). The junction had 4 bases not matched to a gene; V was cut back by 5 bases and J by 5 bases. This CDR3 is built from 14 residues. The CDR3, as DNA: TGTGCCAGCAGCCCGCGGACAGGGACCGGGGAGCTGTTTTTT. The encoded protein is CASSPRTGTGELFF.

In this sample, this clone turned up a few times. The rearrangement joins TRBV9 to TRBJ1-1, with TRBD1 identical over 7 bases. The CDR3 is made up of 13 amino acids. With 4 bases clipped from V and 8 bases from J, the junction kept 8 bases outside the gene matches. The germline gives CDR1 SGDLS, CDR2 YYNGEE. The CDR3 coding sequence is TGTGCCAGCAGCTCCCGAGACAGGGAGGAAGCTTTCTTT. Protein sequence: CASSSRDREEAFF.

This chain joins TRBV5-1 and TRBJ2-5; 9 bases are shared with TRBD2. The CDR3 spans 15 residues. CDR1 is SGHRS, CDR2 YFSETQ, per germline. V lost 4 bases, J lost 4 bases, and 8 bases stayed unmatched. The DNA for the CDR3 is TGCGCCAGCAGCGAGGGGACTAGCACGAGAGAGACCCAGTACTTC. Protein: CASSEGTSTRETQYF.

The sample holds one count of this clone. This chain connects TRBV2 to TRBJ2-1, with 13 positions matching TRBD2. Per germline, CDR1 SNHLY and CDR2 FYNNEI. The CDR3 contains 16 residues. J gave up 7 bases and V 6 bases, and 9 bases lay outside the gene matches. In DNA form, the CDR3 reads TGTGCCAGCAGCAACCCCGGGACTAGCGGGACAAATGAGCAGTTCTTC. Protein sequence: CASSNPGTSGTNEQFF. The full variable domain, with the rest looked up from reference TRBV2 and TRBJ2-1, is EPEVTQTPSHQVTQMGQEVILRCVPISNHLYFYWYRQILGQKVEFLVSFYNNEISEKSEIFDDQFSVERPDGSNFTLKIRSTKLEDSAMYFCASSNPGTSGTNEQFFGPGTRLTVL.

The chain joins TRBV5-1 to TRBJ1-3; D call uncertain. Per the germline V gene, CDR1 is SGHRS and CDR2 is YFSETQ. The length of the CDR3 is 14 residues. With 3 bases removed from V and 4 bases from J, the gap between germline ends came to 11 bases. CDR3 sequence (DNA): TGCGCCAGCAGCTCTACTAACCCGGGAAACACCATATATTTT. Translation: CASSSTNPGNTIYF.

On this clone itself: This specimen includes other DNA sequences encoding the same CDR3. This rearrangement joins TRBV6-1 to TRBJ2-7; TRBD1 matches at 9 bases. The CDR3 sequence is 14 residues long. Per the germline V gene, CDR1 is MNHNS and CDR2 is SASEGT. J gave up 3 bases and V 6 bases, and 6 bases lay outside the gene matches. The CDR3 reads CASSLGQGSYEQYF. CDR3 nucleotides: TGTGCCAGCAGCCTCGGACAGGGGAGCTACGAGCAGTACTTC.

This clone showed up just a few times. The chain carries TRBV27 and TRBJ1-1, with a weak D call TRBD1 (5 bases). The CDR3 consists of 17 residues. V lost 3 bases, J lost 1 base, and 18 bases lay in between. Germline CDR1 reads MNHEY; CDR2 reads SMNVEV (reference sequence). The CDR3, as DNA: TGTGCCAGCAGTTTTAGGTCAGGGACGCTAGGGAACACTGAAGCTTTCTTT. It encodes CASSFRSGTLGNTEAFF.

Points on this clone: The sample carries other DNA sequences with the same CDR3. The chain has TRBV15 and TRBJ2-2; D not resolved. Germline CDR1 and CDR2: LNHNV and YYDKDF (reference sequence). The CDR3 consists of 12 residues. The germline V and J ends were trimmed by 1 base and 6 bases, with 3 bases remaining between them. Here the CDR3 reads CATSRVAGELFF. CDR3 coding DNA: TGTGCCACCAGCAGAGTCGCCGGGGAGCTGTTTTTT. The variable domain in full, with the rest retrieved from reference TRBV15 and TRBJ2-2, is DAMVIQNPRYQVTQFGKPVTLSCSQTLNHNVMYWYQQKSSQAPKLLFHYYDKDFNNEADTPDNFQSRRPNTSFCFLDIRSPGLGDTAMYLCATSRVAGELFFGEGSRLTVL.

About this clone: The same CDR3 can be traced to other DNA sequences in this sample. This chain links TRBV7-2 with TRBJ1-1; D is undetermined. The V and J ends lost 5 bases and 0 bases respectively, with 7 bases between them. The CDR3 has 13 residues. From germline, CDR1 is SGHTA and CDR2 FQGNSA. The DNA for the CDR3 is TGTGCCAGCAGCCGCCAGTTGAACACTGAAGCTTTCTTT. Its protein product is CASSRQLNTEAFF. The whole variable domain, filled in from reference TRBV7-2 and TRBJ1-1, reads GAGVSQSPSNKVTEKGKDVELRCDPISGHTALYWYRQSLGQGLEFLIYFQGNSAPDKSGLPSDRFSAERTGGSVSTLTIQRTQQEDSAVYLCASSRQLNTEAFFGQGTRLTVV.

The chain combines TRBV2 with TRBJ2-7; possibly TRBD1 or TRBD2 for D (5 bases each). CDR1 and CDR2 (germline): SNHLY, FYNNEI. Trimming stripped 6 bases from V and 4 bases from J, with 16 bases between. This CDR3 region has 14 residues. CDR3 coding DNA: TGTGCCAGCAGGTATGGGGGAGTTCGGTACGAGCAGTACTTC. Translated, it gives CASRYGGVRYEQYF.

The rearrangement uses TRBV7-9 and TRBJ2-1; 10 nucleotides match TRBD1. V trimming: 5 bases; J trimming: 4 bases; junction bases outside the gene matches: 11. Per germline, CDR1 SEHNR and CDR2 FQNEAQ (reference sequence). This CDR3 spans 17 amino acids. CDR3 coding DNA: TGTGCCAGCAGCCCCGGACAGGGGGGGGATCCGTACAATGAGCAGTTCTTC. It is translated as CASSPGQGGDPYNEQFF. Full variable domain (missing parts from reference TRBV7-9 and TRBJ2-1): DTGVSQNPRHKITKRGQNVTFRCDPISEHNRLYWYRQTLGQGPEFLTYFQNEAQLEKSRLLSDRFSAERPKGSFSTLEIQRTEQGDSAMYLCASSPGQGGDPYNEQFFGPGTRLTVL.

The V call is TRBV2, the J call TRBJ2-1, with D perhaps matching TRBD1 or TRBD2 (6 bases each). The V end lost 8 bases, the J end lost 5 bases, and 31 bases lay between the germline ends. Germline V CDR1 and CDR2: SNHLY, FYNNEI. The CDR3 spans 19 residues. DNA for the CDR3: TGTGCCAGCCAAAGGACAGAAACAAGAGGGACTCCTAAAGACAATGAGCAGTTCTTC. It codes for CASQRTETRGTPKDNEQFF.

The J gene is TRBJ2-2, the V gene TRBV9, with 9 bases lining up with TRBD2. Trimming took 1 base from V and 6 from J; bases not matched to a gene: 7. CDR3 length: 16 residues. CDR1 and CDR2 (germline): SGDLS, YYNGEE. The CDR3 sequence is CASSVRAGGPSGELFF. Here the CDR3 DNA reads TGTGCCAGCAGCGTAAGGGCGGGAGGGCCCTCCGGGGAGCTGTTTTTT. Filled out from reference TRBV9 and TRBJ2-2, the complete variable domain reads DSGVTQTPKHLITATGQRVTLRCSPRSGDLSVYWYQQSLDQGLQFLIQYYNGEERAKGNILERFSAQQFPDLHSELNLSSLELGDSALYFCASSVRAGGPSGELFFGEGSRLTVL.

CDR3 sequence: CAIKRGGLEQFF. CDR3 nucleotide sequence: TGTGCCATCAAACGGGGAGGGCTTGAGCAGTTCTTC. V and J are TRBV10-3 and TRBJ2-1; 7 bases agree with TRBD2. CDR1 is ENHRY, CDR2 SYGVKD, per germline. This CDR3 comprises 12 residues. V dropped 7 bases and J dropped 9; count of bases not matched to a gene: 6.

This clone was counted a single time. The chain employs TRBV11-2 and TRBJ2-7; D possibly corresponds to TRBD2 (6 bases). Trimming left V 1 base short and J 2 bases short, with 12 bases between. This CDR3 is 15 amino acids long. CDR1 is SGHAT, CDR2 FQNNGV, per germline. The CDR3 DNA reads TGTGCCAGCAGCTTAGGCTCGGGAGCCACCTACGAGCAGTACTTC. Translation: CASSLGSGATYEQYF.

The CDR3 region has the DNA TGTGCCAGCAGCTTACGTGTCGAAGTGTTGGAGCAGTTCTTC. The encoded protein is CASSLRVEVLEQFF. This sequence joins TRBV7-9 and TRBJ2-1; no definite D call. From germline, CDR1 is SEHNR and CDR2 FQNEAQ (reference sequence). This CDR3 spans 14 amino acids. Trimming left V 2 bases short and J 10 bases short, with 15 bases between.

This chain links TRBV28 with TRBJ2-5, with TRBD1 matching 7 bases. With 6 bases clipped from V and 1 base from J, the junction kept 5 bases outside the gene matches. This CDR3 contains 14 residues. Germline CDR1 is MDHEN and CDR2 is SYDVKM. CDR3 residues: CASSRRTGQETQYF. In DNA form, the CDR3 reads TGTGCCAGCAGCCGACGGACAGGCCAAGAGACCCAGTACTTC.

This chain links TRBV5-1 with TRBJ2-1; 7 positions match TRBD2. Per the germline V gene, CDR1 is SGHRS and CDR2 is YFSETQ. V lost 6 bases, J lost 1 base, and 4 bases stayed unmatched. The CDR3 extends over 14 amino acids. Here the CDR3 reads CASTSGGSYNEQFF. The CDR3 nucleotides read TGCGCCAGCACATCGGGGGGATCCTACAATGAGCAGTTCTTC. Full variable domain (rest looked up from reference TRBV5-1 and TRBJ2-1): KAGVTQTPRYLIKTRGQQVTLSCSPISGHRSVSWYQQTPGQGLQFLFEYFSETQRNKGNFPGRFSGRQFSNSRSEMNVSTLELGDSALYLCASTSGGSYNEQFFGPGTRLTVL.